This T cell receptor (beta chain) was retrieved from a study of cytomegalovirus exposure and HLA in healthy donors. Notes on the study in general: About 150 TCR beta chains were listed as cytomegalovirus-associated.

As regards this clone: Its antigen remains unknown.

CDR3 size: 13 residues. V was pared by 0 bases and J by 4 bases, with 7 bases between. CDR1 and CDR2 from the germline V gene are MNHEY and SMNVEV (reference sequence). TCRdb's copy holds only in-frame clones and misses some; the assay was immunoSEQ multiplex PCR. The sample holds 110,000 to 150,000 clones, 94% seen once. The source material was PBMCs. The TCR was taken from a man in his late teens or twenties in good health and CMV-seropositive. The J gene is TRBJ2-7, the V gene TRBV27, with D possibly being TRBD2 (5 bases). Here the CDR3 reads CASSLSGAYEQYF. The CDR3 nucleotides are TGTGCCAGCAGTTTATCGGGAGCGTACGAGCAGTACTTC.